The rows below give T cell receptor beta chains drawn from one sample of a study of blood T cell repertoires in COVID-19. Assay used: immunoSEQ multiplex PCR; TCRdb lists only in-frame clones, some missing. The repertoire holds around 110,000 clones, with less than 95% as singletons. Specimen: peripheral blood. The source is a human donor with active COVID-19. The donor label of this sample is uncertain. Each CDR3 is given with its conserved first and last residue. Fields, in order: clone size, V gene, D gene, J gene, CDR3 protein, CDR3 DNA. D genes are given only for firm matches. Size tells how often a clone was seen (once, few, many) or the class of an expanded clone, and some rows leave it out.

once	TRBV4-1	TRBD2	TRBJ2-2	CASSHPRGTSDSTGELFF	TGCGCCAGCAGCCATCCCCGCGGGACTAGCGATAGCACCGGGGAGCTGTTTTTT
.	TRBV5-1	.	TRBJ1-1	CASSFREGVFGTEAFF	TGCGCCAGCAGCTTTAGAGAGGGGGTGTTTGGCACTGAAGCTTTCTTT
.	TRBV11-2	.	TRBJ2-1	CASSSNKNNEQFF	TGTGCCAGCAGCTCGAACAAAAACAATGAGCAGTTCTTC
.	TRBV3-1/TRBV3-2	TRBD1	TRBJ2-7	CASSKGQGAGDEQYF	TGTGCCAGCAGCAAGGGACAGGGGGCCGGAGACGAGCAGTACTTC
.	TRBV7-2	.	TRBJ2-1	CASSLDTGRNEQFF	TGTGCCAGCAGCTTAGATACAGGGAGAAATGAGCAGTTCTTC
.	TRBV3-1/TRBV3-2	.	TRBJ2-3	CASSRAGQRTDTQYF	TGTGCCAGCAGCCGGGCGGGACAGCGCACAGATACGCAGTATTTT
once	TRBV11-2	.	TRBJ2-1	CASSLSRVDYNEQFF	TGTGCCAGCAGCTTAAGTCGGGTCGACTACAATGAGCAGTTCTTC
.	TRBV4-1	TRBD1	TRBJ1-2	CASSQERAGTGTIYGYTF	TGCGCCAGCAGCCAAGAACGGGCTGGGACAGGGACAATCTATGGCTACACCTTC
.	TRBV10-3	.	TRBJ2-7	CAISEGRVLRDEQYF	TGTGCCATCAGTGAGGGGCGGGTCCTCCGGGACGAGCAGTACTTC
once	TRBV27	.	TRBJ1-2	CASSSNNRQTQSYGYTF	TGTGCCAGCAGTTCCAACAACCGACAGACGCAAAGCTATGGCTACACCTTC
.	TRBV19	.	TRBJ2-3	CASSVRRADTQYF	TGTGCCAGTAGTGTAAGGCGAGCGGATACGCAGTATTTT
.	TRBV10-3	TRBD2	TRBJ2-7	CAISEPPGLAGELVLYEQYF	TGTGCCATCAGTGAGCCACCGGGACTAGCGGGGGAGTTGGTACTCTACGAGCAGTACTTC
few	TRBV7-2	TRBD2	TRBJ2-1	CASSLVLGGKGGEQFF	TGTGCCAGCAGCTTAGTCCTCGGGGGGAAGGGTGGTGAGCAGTTCTTC
once	TRBV18	.	TRBJ2-7	CASSVPKGEGHYEQYF	TGTGCCAGCTCAGTCCCAAAGGGGGAGGGCCACTACGAGCAGTACTTC
once	TRBV27	TRBD1	TRBJ1-4	CASRLQGTTNEKLFF	TGTGCCAGCAGATTACAGGGGACAACTAATGAAAAACTGTTTTTT
.	TRBV5-4	.	TRBJ1-6	CASSFFMGLSPLHF	TGTGCCAGCAGCTTTTTCATGGGCCTATCACCCCTCCACTTT
.	TRBV7-2	TRBD2	TRBJ2-2	CASSAPGTISTGELFF	TGTGCCAGCAGCGCACCCGGGACTATCAGCACCGGGGAGCTGTTTTTT
.	TRBV3-1/TRBV3-2	.	TRBJ2-1	CASSLLAGSAGEQFF	TGTGCCAGCAGCCTCCTCGCAGGCTCAGCAGGTGAGCAGTTCTTC
.	TRBV5-1	TRBD2	TRBJ2-1	CASSRLAGVGEQFF	TGCGCCAGCAGCCGACTAGCGGGGGTGGGTGAGCAGTTCTTC
.	TRBV21-1	.	TRBJ1-1	CASSKDWQGRENTEAFF	TGTGCCAGCAGCAAAGATTGGCAGGGGAGGGAGAACACTGAAGCTTTCTTT
.	TRBV12-3/TRBV12-4	.	TRBJ2-5	CASRRDYQETQYF	TGTGCCAGCAGAAGGGACTACCAAGAGACCCAGTACTTC
once	TRBV7-2	TRBD2	TRBJ2-3	CASSPNKRGRGTDTQYF	TGTGCCAGCAGCCCTAATAAGCGGGGGCGGGGGACAGATACGCAGTATTTT
once	TRBV2	TRBD1	TRBJ2-3	CASRDRGRSTDTQYF	TGTGCCAGCAGAGACAGGGGGCGAAGCACAGATACGCAGTATTTT
.	TRBV6-5	.	TRBJ1-1	CASSYSRGNTEAFF	TGTGCCAGCAGTTACTCGAGAGGGAACACTGAAGCTTTCTTT
.	TRBV6-2/TRBV6-3	TRBD2	TRBJ2-3	CASSYSGASGGTTDTQYF	TGTGCCAGCAGTTACTCTGGGGCTAGCGGGGGGACCACAGATACGCAGTATTTT
.	TRBV5-4	.	TRBJ2-3	CASSSKRDKDTDTQYF	TGTGCCAGCAGCTCGAAGAGGGACAAAGACACAGATACGCAGTATTTT
.	TRBV5-1	.	TRBJ2-2	CASSLVGVATGELFF	TGCGCCAGCAGCTTGGTAGGGGTGGCGACCGGGGAGCTGTTTTTT
.	TRBV5-6	.	TRBJ2-1	CASSTGYSSYNEQFF	TGTGCCAGCAGCACAGGGTATAGCTCCTACAATGAGCAGTTCTTC
.	TRBV19	.	TRBJ2-1	CASGNRLDSYNEQFF	TGTGCCAGTGGCAACAGGTTAGACTCCTACAATGAGCAGTTCTTC
.	TRBV7-9	.	TRBJ1-4	CASSLSLNEKLFF	TGTGCCAGCAGCTTGTCGTTGAATGAAAAACTGTTTTTT
once	TRBV9	.	TRBJ1-3	CASSVELGGSGNTIYF	TGTGCCAGCAGCGTAGAGTTAGGGGGATCCGGAAACACCATATATTTT
.	TRBV12-3/TRBV12-4	TRBD1	TRBJ1-1	CASSSQGTEAFF	TGTGCCAGCAGTTCACAGGGGACTGAAGCTTTCTTT
.	TRBV2	TRBD2	TRBJ2-7	CASRASSGVGYEQYF	TGTGCCAGCAGAGCCTCTAGCGGGGTAGGGTACGAGCAGTACTTC
.	TRBV7-2	.	TRBJ2-3	CASSLVGAQYF	TGTGCCAGCAGCTTAGTCGGGGCGCAGTATTTT
.	TRBV7-8	TRBD2	TRBJ2-1	CASSTGSGGRNEQFF	TGTGCCAGCAGCACTGGAAGCGGGGGGCGTAATGAGCAGTTCTTC
few	TRBV7-8	.	TRBJ2-2	CASSPLTRWSTGELFF	TGTGCCAGCAGCCCACTGACCCGCTGGAGCACCGGGGAGCTGTTTTTT
.	TRBV7-9	.	TRBJ2-7	CASSSGGGTMSPYEQYF	TGTGCCAGCAGCTCGGGGGGCGGGACAATGAGCCCCTACGAGCAGTACTTC
.	TRBV27	TRBD1	TRBJ1-5	CASRGQGGYNQPQHF	TGTGCCAGCAGGGGACAGGGAGGATACAATCAGCCCCAGCATTTT
once	TRBV2	TRBD1	TRBJ2-7	CASSTGAGQYF	TGTGCCAGCAGCACAGGGGCAGGGCAGTACTTC
.	TRBV20-1	.	TRBJ2-3	CSASSPPGGRVGNTDTQYF	TGCAGTGCTAGTTCGCCCCCGGGGGGCCGGGTGGGGAACACAGATACGCAGTATTTT
.	TRBV2	.	TRBJ1-2	CASSQTTGSFYGYTF	TGTGCCAGCAGTCAAACAACAGGGTCCTTCTATGGCTACACCTTC
.	TRBV5-1	.	TRBJ1-1	CASSFPEGDGTEAFF	TGCGCCAGCAGCTTTCCTGAGGGCGACGGGACTGAAGCTTTCTTT